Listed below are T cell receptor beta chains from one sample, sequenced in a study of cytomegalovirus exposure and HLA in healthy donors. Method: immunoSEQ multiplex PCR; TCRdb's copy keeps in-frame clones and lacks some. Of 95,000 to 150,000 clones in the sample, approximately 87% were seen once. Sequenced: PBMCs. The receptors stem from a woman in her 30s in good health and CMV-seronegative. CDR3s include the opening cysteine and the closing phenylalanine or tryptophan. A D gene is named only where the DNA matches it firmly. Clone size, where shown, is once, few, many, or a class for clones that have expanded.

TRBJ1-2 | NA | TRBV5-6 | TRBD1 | TGTGCCAGCAGCCGTGGAAACAGGGGGCGCAGGTCGACAGGCTACACCTTC | CASSRGNRGRRSTGYTF
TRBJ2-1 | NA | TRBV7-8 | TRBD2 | TGTGCCAGCAGCCCAAGACTAGCGGGGGACAATGAGCAGTTCTTC | CASSPRLAGDNEQFF
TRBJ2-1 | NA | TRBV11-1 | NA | TGTGCCAGCAGCTCACCAGGGAGGCCTTTCTTC | CASSSPGRPFF
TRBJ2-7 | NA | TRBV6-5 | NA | TGTGCCAGCAGACGAACCAGGGATTGGAAGTACGAGCAGTACTTC | CASRRTRDWKYEQYF
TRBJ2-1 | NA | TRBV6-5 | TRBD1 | TGTGCCAGCAGCTCACAGGGGGCGGTTTACAATGAGCAGTTCTTC | CASSSQGAVYNEQFF
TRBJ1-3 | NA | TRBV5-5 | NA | TGTGCCAGCAGCTTGGCCCCGGGGAATGGAAACACCATATATTTT | CASSLAPGNGNTIYF
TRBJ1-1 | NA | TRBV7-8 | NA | TGTGCCAGCAGCGAGCGGGAAGGGAACACTGAAGCTTTCTTT | CASSEREGNTEAFF
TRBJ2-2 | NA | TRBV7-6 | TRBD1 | TGTGCCAGCAGCTCCCGGGACAGGGGCTCCGGGGAGCTGTTTTTT | CASSSRDRGSGELFF
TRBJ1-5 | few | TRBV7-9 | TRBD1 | TGTGCCAGCAGTCGGACAGGGGGCAATCAGCCCCAGCATTTT | CASSRTGGNQPQHF
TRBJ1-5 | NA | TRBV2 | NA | TGTGCCAGCAGTGAAGCGAAAGATTGGAGGGGTGGCAATCAGCCCCAGCATTTT | CASSEAKDWRGGNQPQHF
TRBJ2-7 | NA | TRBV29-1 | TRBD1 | TGCAGCGTGACCGAGACAGGGGAACCCTACGAGCAGTACTTC | CSVTETGEPYEQYF
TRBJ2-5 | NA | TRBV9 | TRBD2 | TGTGCCAGCAGCAGTCTTAGCGGGGGCGGAGAGACCCAGTACTTC | CASSSLSGGGETQYF
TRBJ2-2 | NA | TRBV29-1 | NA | TGCAGCATGGGACTTGGGGGCACCGGGGAGCTGTTTTTT | CSMGLGGTGELFF
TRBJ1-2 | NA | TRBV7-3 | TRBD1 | TGTGCCAGCAGCTTAAATCCACCGGGACAGGGAGGGGGTAACTATGGCTACACCTTC | CASSLNPPGQGGGNYGYTF
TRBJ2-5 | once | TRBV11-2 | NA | TGTGCCAGCAGCACGACACAGATCGGGAGAGGAGAGACCCAGTACTTC | CASSTTQIGRGETQYF
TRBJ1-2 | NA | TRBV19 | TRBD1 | TGTGCCAGTAGTATCGGACAGGGAGAATATGGCTACACCTTC | CASSIGQGEYGYTF